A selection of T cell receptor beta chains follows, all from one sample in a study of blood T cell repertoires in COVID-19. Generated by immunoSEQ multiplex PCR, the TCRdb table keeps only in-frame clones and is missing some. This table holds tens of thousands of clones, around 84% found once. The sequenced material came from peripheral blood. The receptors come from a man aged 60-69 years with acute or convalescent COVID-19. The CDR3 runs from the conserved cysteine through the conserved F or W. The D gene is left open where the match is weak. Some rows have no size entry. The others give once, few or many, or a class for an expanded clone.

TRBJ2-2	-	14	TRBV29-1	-	TGCAGCGTAATGCTACCCCGGGGCACCGGGGAGCTGTTTTTT	CSVMLPRGTGELFF
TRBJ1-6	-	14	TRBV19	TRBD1	TGTGCCAGTGCGGGACAGATAGATAATTCACCCCTCCACTTT	CASAGQIDNSPLHF
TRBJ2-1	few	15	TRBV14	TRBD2	TGTGCCAGCAGCCAAATCCGACGCGGGAGCAATGAGCAGTTCTTC	CASSQIRRGSNEQFF
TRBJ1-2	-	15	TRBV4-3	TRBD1	TGCGCCAGCAGCCAGGAGACAGGGACTAACTATGGCTACACCTTC	CASSQETGTNYGYTF
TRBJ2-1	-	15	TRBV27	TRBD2	TGTGCCTCCATGTCCGGGACTATAACTTACAATGAGCAGTTCTTC	CASMSGTITYNEQFF
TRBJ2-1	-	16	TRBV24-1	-	TGTGCCACCAGTGATAATCTAGGTATTATTGTTGATGAGCAGTTCTTC	CATSDNLGIIVDEQFF
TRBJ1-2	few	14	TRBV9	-	TGTGCCAGCAGCCCCACGGGTTCTTTGTATGGCTACACCTTC	CASSPTGSLYGYTF
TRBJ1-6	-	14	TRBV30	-	TGTGCCTGTCTGCGGGGCCACTATAATTCACCCCTCCACTTT	CACLRGHYNSPLHF
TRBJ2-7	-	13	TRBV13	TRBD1	TGTGCCAGCAGCTCGGACAGGGAGTACGAGCAGTACTTC	CASSSDREYEQYF
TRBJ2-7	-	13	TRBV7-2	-	TGTGCCAGCAGCCCCAACGGGTGGAGTGAGCAGTACTTC	CASSPNGWSEQYF
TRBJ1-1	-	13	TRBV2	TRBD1	TGTGCCAGCAGGCCCGGACAGGCGAACCCGGCTTTCTTT	CASRPGQANPAFF
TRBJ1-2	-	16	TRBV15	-	TGTGCCACCAGCAGAGATTTGATCCGGGCTAAGGGGGGCTACACCTTC	CATSRDLIRAKGGYTF
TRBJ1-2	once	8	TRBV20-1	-	TGCAGCCTCTATGGCTACACCTTC	CSLYGYTF
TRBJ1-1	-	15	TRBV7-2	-	TGTGCCAGCAGCTCAACTGCGAGCATGAACACTGAAGCTTTCTTT	CASSSTASMNTEAFF
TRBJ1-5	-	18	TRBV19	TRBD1	TGTGCCAGTAGTATCCGGGGACAGGGGGCACCAAGCAATCAGCCCCAGCATTTT	CASSIRGQGAPSNQPQHF
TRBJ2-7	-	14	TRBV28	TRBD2	TGTGCCAGCAGTCTCGGGGGGGACGTTGACGAGCAGTACTTC	CASSLGGDVDEQYF
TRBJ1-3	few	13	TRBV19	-	TGTGCCACCTGGGGCGGTCGACGGAACACCATATATTTT	CATWGGRRNTIYF
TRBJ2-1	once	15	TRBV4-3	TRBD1	TGCGCCAGCAGCCAAGGGACAGGGCGGTACAATGAGCAGTTCTTC	CASSQGTGRYNEQFF
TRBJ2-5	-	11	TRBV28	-	TGTGCCAGCAGTTTGCGAGAGACCCAGTACTTC	CASSLRETQYF
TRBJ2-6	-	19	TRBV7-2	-	TGTGCCAGCAGCCGTAGGACCGCAGGGGATAGTCCTGGGGCCAACGTCCTGACTTTC	CASSRRTAGDSPGANVLTF
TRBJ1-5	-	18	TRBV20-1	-	TGCAGTGCTAGTCGCACCGGACAGTGGGGACACTCAGATCAGCCCCAGCATTTT	CSASRTGQWGHSDQPQHF
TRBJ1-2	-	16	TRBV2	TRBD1	TGTGCCAGCAGTGAAGCAAGAGGGGGCAGTAGCTATGGCTACACCTTC	CASSEARGGSSYGYTF
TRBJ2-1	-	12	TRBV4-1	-	TGCGCCAGCAGCCTCGCGGGGAATGAGCAGTTCTTC	CASSLAGNEQFF
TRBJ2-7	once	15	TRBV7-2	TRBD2	TGTGCCAGCAGCGGCTCTAGCGGGGCCGCCTACGAGCAGTACTTC	CASSGSSGAAYEQYF
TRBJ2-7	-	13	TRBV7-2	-	TGTGCCAGCAGCCTTAGCCTCCTCTACGAGCAGTACTTC	CASSLSLLYEQYF
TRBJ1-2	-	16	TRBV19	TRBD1	TGTGCCAGTAGTAGCGGACAGGGAAGAACTAACTATGGCTACACCTTC	CASSSGQGRTNYGYTF
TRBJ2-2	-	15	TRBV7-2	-	TGTGCCAGCACCCACGGCGGGGCCCTTTCCGGGGAGCTGTTTTTT	CASTHGGALSGELFF